Listed below are T cell receptor beta chains from one sample, sequenced in a study of siplizumab effects on memory and regulatory T cells. Repertoires were generated with immunoSEQ multiplex PCR, while TCRdb's copy carries only in-frame clones and drops some. The top ten hold roughly 1.5% of the sample, which has around 120,000 clones, roughly 94% seen once. The sample comprised non-Treg CD4+ T cells sorted from blood. All receptors come from a human donor in good health. The CDR3 runs from the conserved cysteine through the conserved F or W. Each record gives: clone size, J gene, V gene, D gene, CDR3 protein, CDR3 DNA. A D gene is named only where the DNA matches it firmly. Some rows mark clone size as missing; the rest say once, few, many or name a class of expanded clone.

abundance: NA; j_gene: TRBJ2-5; v_gene: TRBV2; d_gene: NA; CDR3aa: CASTGAGGPRETQYF; CDR3nt: TGTGCCAGCACTGGAGCCGGGGGCCCTCGGGAGACCCAGTACTTC
abundance: NA; j_gene: TRBJ1-2; v_gene: TRBV7-9; d_gene: NA; CDR3aa: CASSLGSSGANYGYTF; CDR3nt: TGTGCCAGCAGCTTAGGATCTTCGGGTGCTAACTATGGCTACACCTTC
abundance: NA; j_gene: TRBJ2-1; v_gene: TRBV7-3; d_gene: NA; CDR3aa: CASSPRDPYNEQFF; CDR3nt: TGTGCCAGCAGCCCCCGGGACCCATACAATGAGCAGTTCTTC
abundance: NA; j_gene: TRBJ2-1; v_gene: TRBV19; d_gene: NA; CDR3aa: CASRAPPSYNEQFF; CDR3nt: TGTGCCAGTAGGGCCCCTCCTTCCTACAATGAGCAGTTCTTC
abundance: NA; j_gene: TRBJ1-2; v_gene: TRBV6-6; d_gene: NA; CDR3aa: CASTQARRESYGYTF; CDR3nt: TGTGCCAGCACCCAAGCCCGTAGGGAATCCTATGGCTACACCTTC
abundance: NA; j_gene: TRBJ2-7; v_gene: TRBV18; d_gene: TRBD2; CDR3aa: CASSPGGNEQYF; CDR3nt: TGTGCCAGCTCACCCGGGGGGAACGAGCAGTACTTC
abundance: NA; j_gene: TRBJ1-5; v_gene: TRBV6-1; d_gene: NA; CDR3aa: CASSPQVGTYQPQHF; CDR3nt: TGTGCCAGCAGTCCCCAAGTCGGGACGTACCAGCCCCAGCATTTT
abundance: NA; j_gene: TRBJ1-4; v_gene: TRBV6-1; d_gene: NA; CDR3aa: CASSRTVNEKLFF; CDR3nt: TGTGCCAGCAGTCGGACAGTTAATGAAAAACTGTTTTTT
abundance: NA; j_gene: TRBJ2-6; v_gene: TRBV15; d_gene: NA; CDR3aa: CATSRGGPPFGANVLTF; CDR3nt: TGTGCCACCAGCAGAGGCGGACCGCCCTTTGGGGCCAACGTCCTGACTTTC
abundance: NA; j_gene: TRBJ1-1; v_gene: TRBV6-6; d_gene: NA; CDR3aa: CASSSGRMNTEAFF; CDR3nt: TGTGCCAGCAGTTCGGGCAGAATGAACACTGAAGCTTTCTTT
abundance: once; j_gene: TRBJ2-7; v_gene: TRBV6-5; d_gene: NA; CDR3aa: CASQRDTADEQYF; CDR3nt: TGTGCCAGTCAACGGGACACCGCTGACGAGCAGTACTTC
abundance: NA; j_gene: TRBJ2-7; v_gene: TRBV6-5; d_gene: TRBD1; CDR3aa: CASSRDSLYEQYF; CDR3nt: TGTGCCAGCAGTCGGGACAGCCTCTACGAGCAGTACTTC
abundance: once; j_gene: TRBJ2-1; v_gene: TRBV2; d_gene: NA; CDR3aa: CASSREGIPYNEQFF; CDR3nt: TGTGCCAGCTCCCGAGAAGGGATCCCCTACAATGAGCAGTTCTTC
abundance: NA; j_gene: TRBJ2-7; v_gene: TRBV5-6; d_gene: NA; CDR3aa: CASSLIVSYEQYF; CDR3nt: TGTGCCAGCAGCTTGATAGTCTCCTACGAGCAGTACTTC
abundance: NA; j_gene: TRBJ1-1; v_gene: TRBV29-1; d_gene: NA; CDR3aa: CSVGTAPVTFF; CDR3nt: TGCAGCGTGGGGACCGCCCCGGTGACTTTCTTT
abundance: NA; j_gene: TRBJ2-7; v_gene: TRBV6-5; d_gene: NA; CDR3aa: CASSYSHRAYEQYF; CDR3nt: TGTGCCAGCAGTTACTCCCACAGGGCCTACGAGCAGTACTTC
abundance: few; j_gene: TRBJ1-1; v_gene: TRBV19; d_gene: NA; CDR3aa: CASSISGTLNTEAFF; CDR3nt: TGTGCCAGTAGTATATCCGGGACTTTGAACACTGAAGCTTTCTTT
abundance: NA; j_gene: TRBJ1-2; v_gene: TRBV6-1; d_gene: NA; CDR3aa: CASSAGPNYGYTF; CDR3nt: TGTGCCAGCAGTGCTGGTCCTAACTATGGCTACACCTTC
abundance: NA; j_gene: TRBJ2-1; v_gene: TRBV7-9; d_gene: TRBD2; CDR3aa: CASSDKSGRGYNEQFF; CDR3nt: TGTGCCAGCAGCGATAAAAGCGGGAGAGGATACAATGAGCAGTTCTTC
abundance: NA; j_gene: TRBJ1-2; v_gene: TRBV9; d_gene: NA; CDR3aa: CASSVATARNYGYTF; CDR3nt: TGTGCCAGCAGCGTAGCTACCGCACGGAACTATGGCTACACCTTC
abundance: NA; j_gene: TRBJ2-2; v_gene: TRBV11-2; d_gene: NA; CDR3aa: CASTFPLRGPGELFF; CDR3nt: TGTGCCAGCACGTTTCCACTCCGGGGCCCCGGGGAGCTGTTTTTT
abundance: NA; j_gene: TRBJ2-7; v_gene: TRBV10-3; d_gene: TRBD1; CDR3aa: CAISELQGAWEQYF; CDR3nt: TGTGCCATCAGTGAGTTACAGGGGGCTTGGGAGCAGTACTTC
abundance: NA; j_gene: TRBJ1-4; v_gene: TRBV2; d_gene: NA; CDR3aa: CASRAGTTNEKLFF; CDR3nt: TGTGCCAGCAGGGCAGGTACAACTAATGAAAAACTGTTTTTT
abundance: NA; j_gene: TRBJ2-7; v_gene: TRBV5-1; d_gene: NA; CDR3aa: CASSLGQYEQYF; CDR3nt: TGCGCCAGCAGCTTGGGACAGTACGAGCAGTACTTC
abundance: NA; j_gene: TRBJ2-2; v_gene: TRBV7-9; d_gene: NA; CDR3aa: CASSPSVDGELFF; CDR3nt: TGTGCCAGCAGCCCATCCGTAGACGGGGAGCTGTTTTTT
abundance: NA; j_gene: TRBJ2-5; v_gene: TRBV7-9; d_gene: NA; CDR3aa: CASSLARSGTTGRTQYF; CDR3nt: TGTGCCAGCAGCTTAGCGAGGAGCGGGACCACAGGGAGAACCCAGTACTTC
abundance: NA; j_gene: TRBJ2-1; v_gene: TRBV15; d_gene: TRBD1; CDR3aa: CATSRGSGQGIENEQFF; CDR3nt: TGTGCCACCAGCAGAGGATCCGGACAGGGTATCGAGAATGAGCAGTTCTTC
abundance: NA; j_gene: TRBJ2-1; v_gene: TRBV5-4; d_gene: TRBD1; CDR3aa: CASSPGTGRSYNEQFF; CDR3nt: TGTGCCAGCAGTCCCGGGACAGGACGTTCCTACAATGAGCAGTTCTTC
abundance: NA; j_gene: TRBJ2-7; v_gene: TRBV6-5; d_gene: NA; CDR3aa: CASSRLGKNEQYF; CDR3nt: TGTGCCAGCAGTCGACTGGGGAAGAACGAGCAGTACTTC
abundance: NA; j_gene: TRBJ2-1; v_gene: TRBV29-1; d_gene: TRBD2; CDR3aa: CSLWGGSEVGNEQFF; CDR3nt: TGCAGCCTCTGGGGCGGGAGCGAAGTGGGGAATGAGCAGTTCTTC
abundance: NA; j_gene: TRBJ2-7; v_gene: TRBV20-1; d_gene: NA; CDR3aa: CSAGVEYEQYF; CDR3nt: TGCAGTGCTGGGGTAGAATACGAGCAGTACTTC
abundance: NA; j_gene: TRBJ2-7; v_gene: TRBV6-5; d_gene: TRBD1; CDR3aa: CASRVTGTGTNEQYF; CDR3nt: TGTGCCAGCAGGGTAACCGGGACAGGGACGAACGAGCAGTACTTC